The 30 T cell receptor beta chains presented below share a single source sample, sequenced in a study of sequential checkpoint blockade in melanoma. Data came from immunoSEQ multiplex PCR; TCRdb stores just in-frame clones and leaves some out. The sample holds about 8,400 clones; 90% are singletons and the top ten take about 15%. Described treatment: randomized to nivolumab then ipilimumab (arm A) or the reverse (arm B). The sample was CD8+ T cells sorted from blood (inferred from file names), taken from a patient given nivolumab and ipilimumab in sequence. These receptors came from a human donor with melanoma.

This clone occurred once. The J gene is TRBJ2-7, the V gene TRBV29-1; 7 positions agree with TRBD2. The CDR3 spans 17 residues. In germline, CDR1 is SQVTM, CDR2 ANQGSEA. With 3 bases clipped from V and 1 base from J, the junction kept 15 bases outside the gene matches. CDR3 amino acids: CSVELRGTTRISYEQYF. The DNA for the CDR3 is TGCAGCGTTGAGTTGCGGGGGACGACCAGGATTTCCTACGAGCAGTACTTC.

V gene TRBV9 combines with J gene TRBJ1-1; weak D call: TRBD1 (6 bases). V was trimmed by 2 bases and J by 4 bases, leaving 12 bases between them. The CDR3 runs to 14 residues. CDR1 and CDR2 (germline): SGDLS, YYNGEE. CDR3 DNA sequence: TGTGCCAGCAGCGTTCAGGGGCCGGGCACTGAAGCTTTCTTT. This gives the protein CASSVQGPGTEAFF. The full variable domain, its missing parts supplied by reference TRBV9 and TRBJ1-1, is DSGVTQTPKHLITATGQRVTLRCSPRSGDLSVYWYQQSLDQGLQFLIQYYNGEERAKGNILERFSAQQFPDLHSELNLSSLELGDSALYFCASSVQGPGTEAFFGQGTRLTVV.

The rearrangement links TRBV29-1 to TRBJ2-1, with D unclear. The CDR3 spans 14 residues. V was pared by 4 bases and J by 5 bases, with 15 bases between. Germline values: CDR1 SQVTM, CDR2 ANQGSEA. CDR3 sequence (DNA): TGCAGCGTTGTAGGTGTGGTTGGGCACAATGAGCAGTTCTTC. Its translation: CSVVGVVGHNEQFF.

This clone was recorded only once. The V gene is TRBV27, the J gene TRBJ2-7; no reliable D call. The ends were cut back, 0 bases at V and 3 bases at J, with 18 bases in the middle. This CDR3 has 17 amino acids. The germline CDR1 and CDR2 sequences are MNHEY and SMNVEV (reference sequence). CDR3 sequence (DNA): TGTGCCAGCAGTTTATCGAGTCTCGCCAGGATCAACTACGAGCAGTACTTC. As protein: CASSLSSLARINYEQYF.

The chain employs TRBV11-2 and TRBJ2-7, with 9 bases identical to TRBD2. The CDR3 is made up of 16 amino acids. Germline values: CDR1 SGHAT, CDR2 FQNNGV. V shed 5 bases, J shed 2 bases, and the junction held 10 bases outside the gene matches. The CDR3 region is CASSPAGLAGTYEQYV. In DNA, the CDR3 is TGTGCCAGCAGCCCCGCAGGTCTAGCGGGAACCTACGAGCAGTACGTC.

This sequence joins TRBV2 and TRBJ1-1, with TRBD1 as a possible D gene (5 bases). This CDR3 region has 18 residues. Germline CDR1 is SNHLY and CDR2 is FYNNEI. Deletions cut 0 bases from V and 3 bases from J, with 20 bases between. The CDR3 sequence: CASSEAKTAGVRYTEAFF. CDR3 DNA sequence: TGTGCCAGCAGTGAAGCTAAAACGGCGGGGGTACGGTACACTGAAGCTTTCTTT.

The genes are TRBV19 and TRBJ2-7, with 7 bases identical to TRBD2. Germline V gives CDR1 LNHDA, CDR2 SQIVND (reference sequence). V lost 5 bases to trimming and J lost 0 bases; unmatched junction nucleotides: 4. This CDR3 has 14 amino acids. The CDR3 is CASSAAGRSYEQYF. CDR3 DNA sequence: TGTGCCAGTAGTGCAGCGGGGCGCTCCTACGAGCAGTACTTC.

The chain carries TRBV5-1 and TRBJ2-7, with D possibly being TRBD1 (5 bases). Trimming pared 5 bases from V and 0 bases from J, leaving 15 bases between. The CDR3 covers 15 residues. Germline loops: CDR1 SGHRS, CDR2 YFSETQ. The CDR3 reads CASSPEQVHSYEQYF. The CDR3 coding sequence is TGCGCCAGCAGTCCTGAACAGGTACACTCCTACGAGCAGTACTTC.

The CDR3 region is CASSLQGAWGYTF. CDR3 nucleotide sequence: TGTGCCAGCAGTTTACAGGGGGCTTGGGGCTACACCTTC. The genes are TRBV27 and TRBJ1-2, with TRBD1 matching 8 bases. Germline values: CDR1 MNHEY, CDR2 SMNVEV (reference sequence). V shed 2 bases and J 8 bases; nucleotides not matched to a gene: 4. The length of the CDR3 is 13 residues.

This CDR3 reads CASSINQLRDRGPNTEAFF. Here the CDR3 DNA reads TGTGCCAGCAGCATAAACCAGCTACGGGACAGGGGACCGAACACTGAAGCTTTCTTT. The chain couples TRBV9 to TRBJ1-1; 10 nucleotides align to TRBD1. V lost 4 bases to trimming and J lost 1 base; unmatched junction nucleotides: 16. This CDR3 is built from 19 residues. Germline values: CDR1 SGDLS, CDR2 YYNGEE.

The genes are TRBV7-8 and TRBJ2-7; 9 nucleotides align to TRBD2. The V gene end was trimmed by 1 base and the J gene end by 4 bases; junction bases not matched to a gene: 5. This CDR3 region has 15 residues. CDR1 SGHVS and CDR2 FQNEAQ come from the germline V gene. The CDR3 loop is CASSLGTSGWYEQYF. The CDR3 DNA reads as TGTGCCAGCAGCTTAGGTACTAGCGGGTGGTACGAGCAGTACTTC.

The chain links TRBV21-1 to TRBJ2-7; the table's D gene call, TRBD2, was not cross checked with the DNA. TRBV21-1 is termed a pseudogene. The CDR3 has 20 residues. The CDR3 DNA reads TGTGCCAGCAGCAATGAGGCGATTAGCGGGAGCTCCGCAAGCTCCTACGAGCAGTACGTC. This encodes CASSNEAISGSSASSYEQYV.

The V and J genes are TRBV9 and TRBJ2-2; D remains ambiguous. This CDR3 spans 17 amino acids. CDR1 is SGDLS and CDR2 is YYNGEE in the germline V gene. V gave up 0 bases and J gave up 7 bases, with 19 bases separating them. The CDR3 loop is CASSVGGRLTYGGELFF. The CDR3, as DNA: TGTGCCAGCAGCGTAGGAGGCCGCTTAACTTACGGCGGGGAGCTGTTTTTT. Variable domain in full (rest from reference TRBV9 and TRBJ2-2): DSGVTQTPKHLITATGQRVTLRCSPRSGDLSVYWYQQSLDQGLQFLIQYYNGEERAKGNILERFSAQQFPDLHSELNLSSLELGDSALYFCASSVGGRLTYGGELFFGEGSRLTVL.

As to this clone: Relative to the germline gene, one junction end is altered; a read error may explain this. The rearrangement joins TRBV6-1 to TRBJ1-2, with 11 bases matching TRBD1. From germline, CDR1 is MNHNS and CDR2 SASEGT. The CDR3 contains 15 residues. CDR3 DNA sequence: TGTGCCAGCAGAGAAGGACAGGGGGCGAACTATGGCTACACCTTC. The encoded protein is CASREGQGANYGYTF.

The chain has TRBV27 and TRBJ1-5; 7 bases are a match to TRBD1. Germline values: CDR1 MNHEY, CDR2 SMNVEV (reference sequence). The V and J ends lost 6 bases and 6 bases, in that order; junction bases with no gene match: 8. This CDR3 spans 14 amino acids. CDR3 nucleotides: TGTGCCAGCAGCCCGACAGGGAGGATTCAGCCCCAGCATTTT. Protein sequence: CASSPTGRIQPQHF.

The chain couples TRBV11-3 to TRBJ1-1, with 7 positions matching TRBD1. Looked up from germline, CDR1 is SGHNT and CDR2 is YENEEA. The CDR3 loop spans 15 amino acids. Unmatched junction bases numbered 6, after V lost 5 bases and J lost 0 bases. The CDR3 DNA reads as TGTGCCAGCAGCGGTCGACAGGGATTGAACACTGAAGCTTTCTTT. Its protein product is CASSGRQGLNTEAFF. The entire variable domain, with the rest obtained from reference TRBV11-3 and TRBJ1-1, is as follows: EAGVVQSPRYKIIEKKQPVAFWCNPISGHNTLYWYLQNLGQGPELLIRYENEEAVDDSQLPKDRFSAERLKGVDSTLKIQPAELGDSAVYLCASSGRQGLNTEAFFGQGTRLTVV.

The chain couples TRBV30 to TRBJ2-7; 10 bases are a match to TRBD1. This CDR3 comprises 13 residues. From germline, CDR1 is GTSNPN and CDR2 SVGIG (reference sequence). V shed 3 bases, J shed 5 bases, and the junction held 4 bases outside the gene matches. The DNA for the CDR3 is TGTGCCTGGAGCATCGGGACAGGGGACGAGCAGTACTTC. The encoded protein is CAWSIGTGDEQYF.

The chain combines TRBV27 with TRBJ2-7; a weak D match, TRBD2 (6 bases). Germline V gene data show CDR1 as MNHEY and CDR2 as SMNVEV (reference sequence). V dropped 2 bases and J dropped 7 bases, with 15 bases sitting between them. The CDR3 extends over 14 amino acids. The CDR3 loop is CASSLNTGVVEQYF. In nucleotides, the CDR3 is TGTGCCAGCAGTTTAAATACGGGAGTGGTGGAGCAGTACTTC.

The chain combines TRBV28 with TRBJ2-7; 9 bases fit TRBD2. CDR3 size: 14 residues. The junction had 7 bases not matched to a gene; V was cut back by 5 bases and J by 5 bases. Germline V gives CDR1 MDHEN, CDR2 SYDVKM. The CDR3 nucleotides are TGTGCCAGCAGTCTAGCGGGAATCGCCCACGAGCAGTACTTC. It translates to CASSLAGIAHEQYF.

The V call is TRBV10-3, the J call TRBJ1-4; TRBD1 agrees at 9 bases. The CDR3 runs to 15 residues. The V and J ends lost 4 bases and 4 bases, in that order; junction bases with no gene match: 4. CDR1 and CDR2 (germline): ENHRY, SYGVKD. CDR3 bases: TGTGCCATCAGTGGGGGGACAGGGATTAATGAAAAACTGTTTTTT. Its translation is CAISGGTGINEKLFF.

This chain joins TRBV10-2 and TRBJ2-7; D perhaps matches TRBD1 (6 bases). V was shortened by 9 bases and J by 4 bases, with 16 bases between the two germline ends. Germline V lookup: CDR1 WSHSY, CDR2 SAAADI. The CDR3 totals 13 residues. The CDR3 reads CASVMGAAYEQYF. The CDR3 DNA reads TGCGCCAGTGTAATGGGGGCGGCGTACGAGCAGTACTTC.

The CDR3 loop is CASSLYTRGGNEKLFF. The DNA of the CDR3 is TGTGCCAGCAGCTTGTACACACGAGGGGGTAATGAAAAACTGTTTTTT. V gene TRBV11-2 combines with J gene TRBJ1-4, with TRBD1 as a possible D gene (6 bases). The length of the CDR3 is 16 residues. CDR1 and CDR2 (germline): SGHAT, FQNNGV. V gave up 3 bases and J gave up 4 bases, with 15 bases separating them.

The chain joins TRBV19 to TRBJ1-2; 8 bases are shared with TRBD1. After removal of 4 bases from V and 4 bases from J, the junction contained 8 bases not matched to a gene. CDR1 and CDR2 (germline): LNHDA, SQIVND (reference sequence). The CDR3 extends over 15 amino acids. CDR3 loop: CASSNWDRTLYGYTF. CDR3 nucleotide sequence: TGTGCCAGTAGTAATTGGGACAGGACTCTCTATGGCTACACCTTC.

The J gene is TRBJ1-2, the V gene TRBV19, with unresolved D. The V and J ends lost 0 bases and 8 bases respectively, with 10 bases between them. Germline CDR1 and CDR2: LNHDA and SQIVND (reference sequence). This CDR3 has 13 amino acids. In DNA form, the CDR3 reads TGTGCCAGTAGTATAGAAGGAGTAGGCGGCTACACCTTC. This encodes CASSIEGVGGYTF.

The genes are TRBV29-1 and TRBJ1-2, with 7 bases aligning to TRBD1. In germline, CDR1 is SQVTM, CDR2 ANQGSEA. The CDR3 contains 11 residues. V shed 7 bases and J 8 bases; nucleotides not matched to a gene: 7. CDR3: CSAFLRGGYTF. The CDR3 DNA sequence: TGCAGCGCCTTCCTCAGGGGGGGCTACACCTTC. Together with reference TRBV29-1 and TRBJ1-2, the CDR3 gives the full variable domain: SAVISQKPSRDICQRGTSLTIQCQVDSQVTMMFWYRQQPGQSLTLIATANQGSEATYESGFVIDKFPISRPNLTFSTLTVSNMSPEDSSIYLCSAFLRGGYTFGSGTRLTVV.

This chain connects TRBV4-2 to TRBJ1-1, with a possible D match to TRBD1 (5 bases). Per the germline V gene, CDR1 is LGHNA and CDR2 is YNFKEQ. The CDR3 spans 13 residues. Trimming shortened V by 4 bases and J by 1 base, and 7 bases separated the two germline ends. This CDR3 is CASSPGGNTEAFF. The CDR3 DNA reads as TGTGCCAGCAGCCCGGGGGGGAACACTGAAGCTTTCTTT.

This rearrangement joins TRBV5-8 to TRBJ2-7, with 14 bases matching TRBD2. V trimming: 4 bases; J trimming: 2 bases; junction bases outside the gene matches: 8. Germline V lookup: CDR1 SGHTS, CDR2 YDEGEE. CDR3 size: 17 residues. Here the CDR3 DNA reads TGTGCCAGCAGCCACGGGACTAGCGGGAGCTCCCCCTACGAGCAGTACTTC. Translated, it gives CASSHGTSGSSPYEQYF.

The chain has TRBV5-1 and TRBJ1-1; 9 positions agree with TRBD1. V was clipped by 3 bases and J by 6 bases; unmatched bases: 6. CDR3 size: 14 residues. Germline-derived CDR1 and CDR2 are SGHRS and YFSETQ. CDR3: CASSYGTGQSEAFF. In nucleotides, the CDR3 is TGCGCCAGCAGCTACGGGACAGGGCAATCTGAAGCTTTCTTT.

This clone was found once. CDR3 in DNA: TGTGCCAGCAGCTCTTCAGGGGGCTACACTGAAGCTTTCTTT. This codes for CASSSSGGYTEAFF. The rearrangement links TRBV7-9 to TRBJ1-1, with 8 bases lining up with TRBD1. Germline trimming cut 4 bases from V and 3 bases from J; bases unmatched to any gene: 4. Per the germline V gene, CDR1 is SEHNR and CDR2 is FQNEAQ (reference sequence). The CDR3 has 14 residues.

This chain links TRBV7-8 with TRBJ1-2; the match to TRBD1 covers 7 bases. The CDR3 extends over 14 amino acids. Germline CDR1 SGHVS, CDR2 FQNEAQ. J was trimmed by 5 bases and V by 1 base; bases with no gene match: 4. Here the CDR3 DNA reads TGTGCCAGCAGCTTAGGGCGGACAGGTTATGGCTACACCTTC. Amino acid sequence: CASSLGRTGYGYTF.